A single sample gave rise to the 6 T cell receptor beta chains below, sequenced in a study of technical replicates of blood from several donors. Clones were read by immunoSEQ multiplex PCR, and TCRdb kept only the in-frame ones, dropping some. The repertoire holds about 75,000 clones, with 95% to 97% as singletons. The sample taken for sequencing was T cells isolated from PBMCs. The receptors were gathered from a human donor in good health.

CDR3 region: CASSLTETYGYTF. The CDR3 DNA sequence: TGTGCCAGCAGCTTAACAGAAACCTATGGCTACACCTTC. This chain uses TRBV7-8 with TRBJ1-2; D remains ambiguous. Between the trimmed V and J ends, which lost 2 bases and 4 bases, there was a span of 8 bases. The germline V gene encodes CDR1 SGHVS and CDR2 FQNEAQ. CDR3 length: 13 amino acids. The full variable domain, with the rest looked up from reference TRBV7-8 and TRBJ1-2, is GAGVSQSPRYKVAKRGQDVALRCDPISGHVSLFWYQQALGQGPEFLTYFQNEAQLDKSGLPSDRFFAERPEGSVSTLKIQRTQQEDSAVYLCASSLTETYGYTFGSGTRLTVV.

The chain has TRBV30 and TRBJ1-4; TRBD1 matches at 8 bases. This CDR3 region has 13 residues. Germline-derived CDR1 and CDR2 are GTSNPN and SVGIG (reference sequence). V lost 3 bases, J lost 4 bases, and 1 base stayed unmatched. In DNA form, the CDR3 reads TGTGCCTGGAGGGGACAGGTTAATGAAAAACTGTTTTTT. It is translated as CAWRGQVNEKLFF. The full variable domain, its missing parts supplied by reference TRBV30 and TRBJ1-4, is SQTIHQWPATLVQPVGSPLSLECTVEGTSNPNLYWYRQAAGRGLQLLFYSVGIGQISSEVPQNLSASRPQDRQFILSSKKLLLSDSGFYLCAWRGQVNEKLFFGSGTQLSVL.

This chain links TRBV4-2 with TRBJ1-1, with 8 bases that match TRBD1. V gave up 8 bases and J gave up 1 base; unmatched junction bases: 3. Per the germline V gene, CDR1 is LGHNA and CDR2 is YNFKEQ. This CDR3 comprises 13 residues. Written as DNA, the CDR3 is TGTGCCAGCCATCAGGGGGCGAACACTGAAGCTTTCTTT. Translating gives CASHQGANTEAFF.

This chain connects TRBV7-2 to TRBJ2-1; a possible D gene is TRBD2 (5 bases). V gave up 2 bases and J gave up 6 bases, with 11 bases separating them. Germline CDR1 is SGHTA and CDR2 is FQGNSA. CDR3 length equals 14 residues. The DNA of the CDR3 is TGTGCCAGCAGCTTATTAAGGGAGATCAATGAGCAGTTCTTC. Its protein is CASSLLREINEQFF.

The rearrangement joins TRBV27 to TRBJ2-7, with D possibly matching TRBD2 (5 bases). Per the germline V gene, CDR1 is MNHEY and CDR2 is SMNVEV (reference sequence). The CDR3 sequence is 14 residues long. The V gene lost 3 bases and the J gene lost 5 bases, with 14 bases spanning the gap. The CDR3 region is CASSFSGKTHEQYF. For the CDR3, the DNA is TGTGCCAGCAGTTTTTCGGGGAAAACTCACGAGCAGTACTTC.

This clone showed up just once. The V gene is TRBV9, the J gene TRBJ2-1, with a tentative D call TRBD1 (5 bases). The germline gives CDR1 SGDLS, CDR2 YYNGEE. V gave up 4 bases and J gave up 0 bases, with 11 bases separating them. The CDR3 length is 15 residues. CDR3 DNA sequence: TGTGCCAGCAGCTCAACAGGTGCCTCCTACAATGAGCAGTTCTTC. This gives the protein CASSSTGASYNEQFF.